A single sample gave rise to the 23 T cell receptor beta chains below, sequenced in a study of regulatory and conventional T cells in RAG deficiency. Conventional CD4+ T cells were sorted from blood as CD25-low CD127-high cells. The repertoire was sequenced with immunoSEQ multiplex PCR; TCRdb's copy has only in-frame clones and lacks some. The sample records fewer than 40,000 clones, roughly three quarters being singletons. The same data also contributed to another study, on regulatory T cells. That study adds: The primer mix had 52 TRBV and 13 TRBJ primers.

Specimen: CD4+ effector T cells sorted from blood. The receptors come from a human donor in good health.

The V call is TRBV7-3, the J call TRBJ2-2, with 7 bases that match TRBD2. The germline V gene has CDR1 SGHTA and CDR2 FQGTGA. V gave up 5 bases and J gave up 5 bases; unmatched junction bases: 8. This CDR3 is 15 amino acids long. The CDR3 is CASSPTSDRTGELFF. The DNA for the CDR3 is TGTGCCAGCAGCCCCACTAGCGATCGGACCGGGGAGCTGTTTTTT.

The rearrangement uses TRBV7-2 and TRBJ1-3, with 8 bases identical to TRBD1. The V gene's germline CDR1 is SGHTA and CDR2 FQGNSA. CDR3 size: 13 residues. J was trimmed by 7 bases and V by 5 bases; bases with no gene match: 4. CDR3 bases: TGTGCCAGCAGCACGGACAGGGTGAACACCATATATTTT. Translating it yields CASSTDRVNTIYF.

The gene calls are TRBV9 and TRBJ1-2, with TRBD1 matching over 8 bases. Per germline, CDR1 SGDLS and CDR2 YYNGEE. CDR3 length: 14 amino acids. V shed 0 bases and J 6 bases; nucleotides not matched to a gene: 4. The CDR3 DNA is TGTGCCAGCAGCGTAGGGGGACAGGTAAATGGCTACACCTTC. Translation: CASSVGGQVNGYTF.

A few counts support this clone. The CDR3 nucleotides are TGTGCCAGTAGTATCGATCGGTATGGCTACACCTTC. Translating it yields CASSIDRYGYTF. The genes are TRBV19 and TRBJ1-2; D not certain. The CDR3 is 12 amino acids. The V end was cut by 3 bases, the J end by 5 bases, with 7 bases between. Germline CDR1 and CDR2: LNHDA and SQIVND (reference sequence).

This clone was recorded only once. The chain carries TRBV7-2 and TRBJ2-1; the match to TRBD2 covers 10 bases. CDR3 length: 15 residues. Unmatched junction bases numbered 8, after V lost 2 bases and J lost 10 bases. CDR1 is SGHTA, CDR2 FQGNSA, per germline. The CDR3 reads CASSLSLAGGLEQFF. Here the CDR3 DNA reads TGTGCCAGCAGCTTAAGTTTAGCGGGGGGCTTGGAGCAGTTCTTC.

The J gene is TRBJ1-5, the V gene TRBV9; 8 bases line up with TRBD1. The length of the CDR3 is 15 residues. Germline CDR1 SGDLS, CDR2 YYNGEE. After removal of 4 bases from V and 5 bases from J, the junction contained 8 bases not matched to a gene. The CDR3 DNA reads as TGTGCCAGCAGCCCTACGGGACAGGCCCATCAGCCCCAGCATTTT. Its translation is CASSPTGQAHQPQHF.

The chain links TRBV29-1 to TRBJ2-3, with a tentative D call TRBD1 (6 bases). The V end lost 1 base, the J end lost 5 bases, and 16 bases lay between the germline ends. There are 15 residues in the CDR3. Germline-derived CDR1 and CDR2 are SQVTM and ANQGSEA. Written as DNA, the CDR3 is TGCAGCGTTGAAGTATGGGCAGGGGTAGGAGATACGCAGTATTTT. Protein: CSVEVWAGVGDTQYF.

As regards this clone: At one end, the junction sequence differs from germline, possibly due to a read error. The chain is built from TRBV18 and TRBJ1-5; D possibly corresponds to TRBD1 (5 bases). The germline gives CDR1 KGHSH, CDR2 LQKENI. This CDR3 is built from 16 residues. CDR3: CASSPINGGGKQPQHF. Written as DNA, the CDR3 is TGTGCCAGCTCACCAATCAACGGGGGTGGCAAACAGCCCCAGCATTTT. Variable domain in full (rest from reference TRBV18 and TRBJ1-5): NAGVMQNPRHLVRRRGQEARLRCSPMKGHSHVYWYRQLPEEGLKFMVYLQKENIIDESGMPKERFSAEFPKEGPSILRIQQVVRGDSAAYFCASSPINGGGKQPQHFGDGTRLSIL.

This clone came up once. The CDR3 region is CASSRSTGENTEAFF. The CDR3 DNA sequence: TGCGCCAGCAGCCGCTCGACAGGGGAGAACACTGAAGCTTTCTTT. The V call is TRBV5-1, the J call TRBJ1-1, with 8 nucleotides matching TRBD1. The CDR3 loop spans 15 amino acids. The V gene's germline CDR1 is SGHRS and CDR2 YFSETQ. Trimming at V came to 4 bases and at J to 1 base, leaving 6 bases not matched to a gene.

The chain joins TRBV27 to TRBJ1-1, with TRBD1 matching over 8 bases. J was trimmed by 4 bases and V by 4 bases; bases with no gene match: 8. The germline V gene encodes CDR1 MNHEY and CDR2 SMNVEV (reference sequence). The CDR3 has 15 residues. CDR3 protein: CASSSDRGHGTEAFF. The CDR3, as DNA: TGTGCCAGCAGTTCCGACAGGGGACATGGCACTGAAGCTTTCTTT.

CDR3 in amino acids: CASSVGDTNTEAFF. The CDR3 DNA is TGTGCCAGCAGCGTAGGAGACACTAACACTGAAGCTTTCTTT. The rearrangement links TRBV9 to TRBJ1-1; D uncertain. Looked up from germline, CDR1 is SGDLS and CDR2 is YYNGEE. Trimming removed 0 bases from V and 2 bases from J, with 8 bases in between. The CDR3 spans 14 residues.

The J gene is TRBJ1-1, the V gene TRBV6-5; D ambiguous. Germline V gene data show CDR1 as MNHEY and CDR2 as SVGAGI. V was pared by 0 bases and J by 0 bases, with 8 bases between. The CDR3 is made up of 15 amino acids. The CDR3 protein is CASSYSFTLNTEAFF. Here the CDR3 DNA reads TGTGCCAGCAGTTACTCGTTCACACTGAACACTGAAGCTTTCTTT.

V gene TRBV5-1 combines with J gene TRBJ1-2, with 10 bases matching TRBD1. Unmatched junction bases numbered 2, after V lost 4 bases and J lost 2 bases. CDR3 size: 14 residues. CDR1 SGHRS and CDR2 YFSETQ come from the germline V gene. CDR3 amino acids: CASSDRGRNYGYTF. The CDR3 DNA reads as TGCGCCAGCAGCGACAGGGGGCGGAACTATGGCTACACCTTC.

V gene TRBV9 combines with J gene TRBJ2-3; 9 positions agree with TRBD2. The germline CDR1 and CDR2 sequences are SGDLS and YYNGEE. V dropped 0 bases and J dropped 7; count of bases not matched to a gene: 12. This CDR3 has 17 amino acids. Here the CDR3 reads CASSVEPSGDFLNTQYF. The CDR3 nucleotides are TGTGCCAGCAGCGTAGAGCCTAGCGGGGACTTCCTGAATACGCAGTATTTT.

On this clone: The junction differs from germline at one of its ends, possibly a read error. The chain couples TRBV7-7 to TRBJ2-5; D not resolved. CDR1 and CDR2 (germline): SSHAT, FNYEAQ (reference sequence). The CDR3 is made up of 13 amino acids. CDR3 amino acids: CASSFGVQETQYF. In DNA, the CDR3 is TGTGCTAGCAGCTTTGGGGTCCAAGAGACCCAGTACTTC.

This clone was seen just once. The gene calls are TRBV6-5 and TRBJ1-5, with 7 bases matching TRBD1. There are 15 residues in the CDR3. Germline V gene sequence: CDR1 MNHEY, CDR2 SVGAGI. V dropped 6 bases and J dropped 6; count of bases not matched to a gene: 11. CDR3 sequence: CASRETGNGAQPQHF. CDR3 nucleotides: TGTGCCAGCAGGGAGACAGGGAACGGGGCTCAGCCCCAGCATTTT.

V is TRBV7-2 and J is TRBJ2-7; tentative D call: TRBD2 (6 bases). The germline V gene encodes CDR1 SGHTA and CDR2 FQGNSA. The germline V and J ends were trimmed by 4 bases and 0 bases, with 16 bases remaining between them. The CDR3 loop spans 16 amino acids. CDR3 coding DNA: TGTGCCAGCAGCTATAGAGAAGCCGGGAGCTCCTACGAGCAGTACTTC. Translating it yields CASSYREAGSSYEQYF.

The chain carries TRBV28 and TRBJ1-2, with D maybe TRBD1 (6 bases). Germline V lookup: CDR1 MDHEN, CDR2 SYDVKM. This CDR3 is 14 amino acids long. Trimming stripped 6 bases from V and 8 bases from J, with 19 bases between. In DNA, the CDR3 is TGTGCCAGCAGCTCAGGGGCATTACTGGGGGGCTACACCTTC. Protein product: CASSSGALLGGYTF.

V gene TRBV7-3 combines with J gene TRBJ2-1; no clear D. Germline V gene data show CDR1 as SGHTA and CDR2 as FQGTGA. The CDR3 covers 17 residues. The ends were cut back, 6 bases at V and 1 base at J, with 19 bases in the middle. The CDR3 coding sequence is TGTGCCAGCAGTGAGCGATTAGCTCAATATTCCTACAATGAGCAGTTCTTC. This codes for CASSERLAQYSYNEQFF.

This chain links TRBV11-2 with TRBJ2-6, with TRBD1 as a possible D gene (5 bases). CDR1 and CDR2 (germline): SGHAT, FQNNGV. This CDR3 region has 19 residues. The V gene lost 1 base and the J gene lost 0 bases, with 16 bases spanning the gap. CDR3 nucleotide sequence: TGTGCCAGCAGCTTAGCGGTGACAGTGATCAGCTCTGGGGCCAACGTCCTGACTTTC. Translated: CASSLAVTVISSGANVLTF. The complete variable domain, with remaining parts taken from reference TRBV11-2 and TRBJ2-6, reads EAGVAQSPRYKIIEKRQSVAFWCNPISGHATLYWYQQILGQGPKLLIQFQNNGVVDDSQLPKDRFSAERLKGVDSTLKIQPAKLEDSAVYLCASSLAVTVISSGANVLTFGAGSRLTVL.

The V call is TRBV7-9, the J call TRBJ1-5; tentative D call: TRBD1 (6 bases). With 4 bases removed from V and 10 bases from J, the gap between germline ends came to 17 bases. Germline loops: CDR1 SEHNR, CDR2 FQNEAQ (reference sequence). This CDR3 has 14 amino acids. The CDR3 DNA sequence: TGTGCCAGCAGCTCCGCTCCTACAGGGACCCCCCAGCATTTT. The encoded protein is CASSSAPTGTPQHF.

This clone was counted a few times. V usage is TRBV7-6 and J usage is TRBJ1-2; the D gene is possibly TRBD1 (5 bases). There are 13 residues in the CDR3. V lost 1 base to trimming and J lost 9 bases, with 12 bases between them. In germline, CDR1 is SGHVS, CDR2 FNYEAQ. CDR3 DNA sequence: TGTGCCAGCAGCTTAGTGAGGGAGGGGAGCTACACCTTC. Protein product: CASSLVREGSYTF. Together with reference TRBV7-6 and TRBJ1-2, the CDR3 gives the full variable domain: GAGVSQSPRYKVTKRGQDVALRCDPISGHVSLYWYRQALGQGPEFLTYFNYEAQQDKSGLPNDRFSAERPEGSISTLTIQRTEQRDSAMYRCASSLVREGSYTFGSGTRLTVV.

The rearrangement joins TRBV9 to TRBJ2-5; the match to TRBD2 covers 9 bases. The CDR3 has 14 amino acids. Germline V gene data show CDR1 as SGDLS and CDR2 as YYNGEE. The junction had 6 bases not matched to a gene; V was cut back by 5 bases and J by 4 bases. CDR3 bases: TGTGCCAGCAGTTATGGCGGGGGGGCAGAGACCCAGTACTTC. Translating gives CASSYGGGAETQYF. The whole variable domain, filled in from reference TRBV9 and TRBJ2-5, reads DSGVTQTPKHLITATGQRVTLRCSPRSGDLSVYWYQQSLDQGLQFLIQYYNGEERAKGNILERFSAQQFPDLHSELNLSSLELGDSALYFCASSYGGGAETQYFGPGTRLLVL.